The source of this T cell receptor beta chain is a study of cytotoxic CD8 clonotypes in ibrutinib-treated CLL. The repertoire was sequenced with immunoSEQ multiplex PCR; TCRdb's copy has only in-frame clones and lacks some. The sample records 100,000 to 150,000 clones, approximately 83% being singletons. This clonotype originated in a human donor with chronic lymphocytic leukemia. Source: PBMCs, taken after 24 months of ibrutinib treatment.

In DNA, the CDR3 is TGTGCCACTAGCCCAGGGGGCGTTTTCCACGAGCAGTACTTC. The encoded protein is CATSPGGVFHEQYF. The rearrangement uses TRBV19 and TRBJ2-7; 8 positions agree with TRBD1. With V trimmed by 10 bases and J by 5 bases, 13 bases remained unmatched. The germline gives CDR1 LNHDA, CDR2 SQIVND (reference sequence). The CDR3 runs 14 residues.